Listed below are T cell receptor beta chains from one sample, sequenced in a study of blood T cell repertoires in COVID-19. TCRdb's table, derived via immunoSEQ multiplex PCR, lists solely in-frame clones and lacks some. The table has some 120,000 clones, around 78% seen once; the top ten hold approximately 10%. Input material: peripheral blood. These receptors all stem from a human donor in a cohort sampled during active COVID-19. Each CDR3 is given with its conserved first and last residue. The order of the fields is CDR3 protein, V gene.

CASSSWAGGTEAFF,TRBV7-6
CASSASTTRYNEQFF,TRBV9
CASSIRRGSLAHGYTF,TRBV3-1/TRBV3-2
CASSERSISINSPYEQYF,TRBV5-1
CASSGGLAGVSYEQYF,TRBV6-1
CASSFTSGGAANEQFF,TRBV7-9
CASSSSGTPASEQYF,TRBV6-6
CASSLGGTGQYGYTF,TRBV5-1
CASSPDGQKYGYTF,TRBV18
CASSLADNEQFF,TRBV7-9
CASWATANTGELFF,TRBV2
CASSPPGDNQPQHF,TRBV28
CASSGLAGSTDTQYF,TRBV7-6
CASSYSIDRGTEAFF,TRBV6-6
CASSLNEMVVSYEQYF,TRBV7-8
CASSEVRSGAYGYTF,TRBV6-1
CATSDTTGGVHQPQHF,TRBV24-1
CAISEYVGGTQPQHF,TRBV10-3
CASSYPLAGGPIQNTGELFF,TRBV6-2/TRBV6-3
CASSQLGQGRTEAFF,TRBV3-1/TRBV3-2
CASSLEAGNSNQPQHF,TRBV5-1
CASTTRSGDYEQYF,TRBV21-1
CASTRESSEQFF,TRBV11-2
CASSYGGENTDTQYF,TRBV6-2/TRBV6-3
CAWGQGLYEQYF,TRBV30
CASSEGQSNQPQHF,TRBV2
CASSTHREGSAEAFF,TRBV19
CATSGDSGGSTDTQYF,TRBV15
CASSFRDDRSGGSSYEQYF,TRBV7-9
CAISERGNGYTF,TRBV10-3
CASSKDINTGELFF,TRBV5-1
CASTVTSGGVNEQFF,TRBV5-1
CASSLVSGGLYYEQYF,TRBV7-2
CASSDIGGTYGYTF,TRBV6-4
CASSFSGNYGYTF,TRBV5-1
CASKGTSLEAFF,TRBV2
CASSQVGQGVNEQYF,TRBV3-1/TRBV3-2
CSARVGELQYF,TRBV20-1
CASSPWGDPNQPQHF,TRBV28
CASSFMGGRAFF,TRBV7-9
CASRTRGNTEAFF,TRBV19
CASNQAGESYEQYF,TRBV11-2
CASSNGGIGPQHF,TRBV10-2
CASVGAGNEQFF,TRBV7-3
CASSLSHRVRTYEQYF,TRBV28
CASSLVSPGNTEAFF,TRBV5-1
CASSPRGGGRDTQYF,TRBV6-5